The entry that follows covers one T cell receptor beta chain sequence. Positively selected for CCR7, the CD45RO-negative cells used as naive CD8 cells excluded terminally differentiated effector memory CD45RA+ cells. Germline V lookup: CDR1 SGHDT, CDR2 YYEEEE. Trimming removed 0 bases from V and 1 base from J, with 7 bases in between. This CDR3 spans 14 amino acids. These data are taken from a study of shared clonotypes between healthy human individuals. The protocol was immunoSEQ multiplex PCR, while the TCRdb copy is restricted to in-frame clones and leaves out a portion. The sample lists about 590,000 clones; over 95% were seen once.

This receptor was obtained from a woman aged 25-40 years in good health. The sequenced material came from naive CD8+ T cells sorted from blood. The chain is built from TRBV5-6 and TRBJ2-5; either TRBD1 or TRBD2 may supply D (5 bases each). The CDR3 region has the DNA TGTGCCAGCAGCTTGGCCGGGACCCAAGAGACCCAGTACTTC. Its protein is CASSLAGTQETQYF. Full variable domain (remainder filled in from reference TRBV5-6 and TRBJ2-5): DAGVTQSPTHLIKTRGQQVTLRCSPKSGHDTVSWYQQALGQGPQFIFQYYEEEERQRGNFPDRFSGHQFPNYSSELNVNALLLGDSALYLCASSLAGTQETQYFGPGTRLLVL.